Here is one TCR beta chain with its context. Its antigen is as yet unknown. The CDR3 contains 14 residues. From germline, CDR1 is SGHRS and CDR2 YFSETQ. The V end was cut by 0 bases, the J end by 1 base, with 5 bases between. The entry originates in a study of shared clonotypes between healthy human individuals. Study results and caveats: Although depth was large, rarefaction showed that sequencing of the sorted subsets was incomplete.

Per the original data handling: Junction-only immunoSEQ data arrived without quality scores, meaning filtering differed. Here immunoSEQ multiplex PCR was the method, and the copy in TCRdb shows in-frame clones only, minus some. Clone size and V and J calls were adopted from that table, with D and trimming inferred from the DNA. The sample lists 2 million to 2.5 million clones; roughly 92% were seen once. The clonotype comes from a man aged 18 to 29 in good health. Some clones in this sample may be carry-over from other donors' samples. The V call is TRBV5-1, the J call TRBJ2-1; D unresolved. Sequencing was performed on naive CD4+ T cells from PBMCs. The subset: CD45RA+ positively selected. CDR3 nucleotide sequence: TGCGCCAGCAGCTTGGAACAGTCCTACAATGAGCAGTTCTTC. Amino acid sequence: CASSLEQSYNEQFF.